The T cell receptor (beta chain) under discussion was sequenced for a study of T cells in Graves' hyperthyroidism and ophthalmopathy. Germline V lookup: CDR1 MNHEY, CDR2 SMNVEV (reference sequence). The CDR3 loop spans 17 amino acids. V dropped 0 bases and J dropped 0 bases, with 14 bases sitting between them. TCR beta CDR3 region amplification was performed from RNA transcripts. The HTBI primer set drove a first-round RT-PCR of the TCR CDR3. TCRdb re-called the multiplex PCR reads with MiXCR, one entry per CDR3 protein. The sample has about 480,000 distinct CDR3 sequences; about 15% are singletons. This clonotype was counted at least ten times. Its antigen is unknown. Absent ophthalmopathy progression within 18 months defined stable Graves' hyperthyroidism. Patients were excluded because of uncontrolled infection, other autoimmune disease, pregnancy or lactation. Roughly 10 ml of fresh peripheral blood supplied the PBMCs.

Findings of the study overall: Model-based prediction identified ophthalmopathy a median roughly 5.9 months prior to its onset.

The chain carries TRBV27 and TRBJ1-1; D is unclear. Sequencing input: blood. The receptor's source is a woman under 30 with Graves' hyperthyroidism. The CDR3: CASSLSPRLFMNTEAFF. DNA for the CDR3: TGTGCCAGCAGTTTATCCCCCAGATTATTTATGAACACTGAAGCTTTCTTT.